These T cell receptor beta chains were read from a single sample in a study of T-cell reconstitution after alpha-beta-depleted transplantation in children. TCRdb reanalysed the PCR reads using MiXCR and keeps one entry per CDR3 protein. This sample has about 4,900 distinct CDR3 sequences, with roughly 25% found just once. The source material was PBMCs, mostly from graft donor cells, sampled 60 days after TCRalphabeta/CD19-depleted stem cell transplant. These receptors were taken from a boy less than two years old who had a stem cell transplant for SCID, so the T cells may come from the graft donor. Each CDR3 is given with its conserved first and last residue. D genes are given only for firm matches. Some rows have no size entry. The others give once, few or many, or a class for an expanded clone.

J gene | V gene | clone size | D gene | CDR3 length | CDR3 protein | CDR3 DNA
TRBJ2-3 | TRBV20-1 | - | TRBD2 | 14 | CSAGNAGGTDTQYF | TGCAGTGCTGGGAACGCGGGGGGCACAGATACGCAGTATTTT
TRBJ1-6 | TRBV7-9 | medium-sized | - | 11 | CASHQSSPLHF | TGTGCCAGCCACCAGAGTTCACCCCTCCACTTT
TRBJ2-2 | TRBV5-8 | many | - | 15 | CASRLRQGHTGELFF | TGTGCCAGCAGACTGAGGCAGGGACACACCGGGGAGCTGTTTTTT
TRBJ1-2 | TRBV30 | many | - | 14 | CAWSPGTDLYGYTF | TGTGCCTGGAGCCCCGGGACGGACCTCTATGGCTACACCTTC
TRBJ2-3 | TRBV10-3 | medium-sized | TRBD2 | 14 | CATELAGEGDTQYF | TGTGCCACCGAGCTAGCGGGGGAGGGAGATACGCAGTATTTT
TRBJ2-2 | TRBV2 | medium-sized | - | 14 | CATANRVGVGELFF | TGTGCCACTGCAAACAGGGTCGGAGTCGGGGAGCTGTTTTTT
TRBJ1-1 | TRBV20-1 | - | TRBD1 | 17 | CSAPKGQGAFMNTEAFF | TGCAGTGCCCCAAAGGGGCAGGGGGCCTTTATGAACACTGAAGCTTTCTTT
TRBJ1-5 | TRBV11-2 | hyperexpanded | - | 13 | CASSHGSDQPQHF | TGTGCCAGCAGCCACGGGTCGGATCAGCCCCAGCATTTT
TRBJ2-7 | TRBV2 | many | - | 13 | CASSHTTVYEQYF | TGTGCCAGCAGCCATACAACAGTCTACGAGCAGTACTTC
TRBJ1-1 | TRBV7-9 | medium-sized | - | 15 | CASTPPSRGNTEAFF | TGTGCCAGCACCCCTCCCTCCAGGGGCAACACTGAAGCTTTCTTT
TRBJ2-2 | TRBV6-2/TRBV6-3 | many | - | 15 | CASKEGAGRPGELFF | TGTGCCAGCAAGGAAGGGGCAGGGAGACCCGGGGAGCTGTTTTTT
TRBJ1-1 | TRBV6-6 | medium-sized | - | 16 | CASTHRSGWAPTEAFF | TGTGCCAGCACCCACAGATCGGGGTGGGCACCCACTGAAGCTTTCTTT
TRBJ2-5 | TRBV18 | - | - | 12 | CASSPRTETQYF | TGTGCCAGCTCACCACGGACAGAGACCCAGTACTTC
TRBJ1-3 | TRBV6-6 | medium-sized | TRBD1 | 14 | CASSRGSSGNTIYF | TGTGCCAGCAGCAGGGGGAGCTCTGGAAACACCATATATTTT
TRBJ2-2 | TRBV5-1 | - | TRBD1 | 16 | CASSSWGQGLIGELFF | TGCGCCAGCAGCTCCTGGGGACAGGGGCTAATCGGGGAGCTGTTTTTT
TRBJ1-1 | TRBV19 | many | - | 16 | CASLESGRRMNTEAFF | TGTGCCAGCCTAGAGTCGGGGAGGCGGATGAACACTGAAGCTTTCTTT
TRBJ2-1 | TRBV28 | many | TRBD2 | 13 | CASSLGLAGGQFF | TGTGCCAGCAGTTTGGGGCTAGCGGGGGGGCAGTTCTTC
TRBJ2-3 | TRBV5-1 | medium-sized | TRBD2 | 16 | CASSLGVAGFTDTQYF | TGCGCCAGCAGCTTGGGCGTAGCGGGGTTCACAGATACGCAGTATTTT
TRBJ1-1 | TRBV7-9 | medium-sized | - | 15 | CASSLRGAGNSAAFF | TGTGCCAGCAGCTTGAGGGGCGCAGGGAACTCTGCAGCTTTCTTT
TRBJ1-6 | TRBV4-2 | many | TRBD1 | 16 | CASSLLLTGGGSPLHF | TGTGCCAGCAGCCTTTTGTTGACAGGGGGCGGTTCACCCCTCCACTTT
TRBJ2-7 | TRBV7-2 | - | - | 13 | CASSLAEGLEQYF | TGTGCCAGCAGCTTAGCTGAGGGATTGGAGCAGTACTTC
TRBJ2-5 | TRBV4-1 | many | - | 18 | CASSKRKWGGAAGETQYF | TGCGCCAGCAGCAAAAGGAAGTGGGGGGGGGCCGCGGGAGAGACCCAGTACTTC
TRBJ2-7 | TRBV6-2/TRBV6-3 | many | - | 14 | CASSAPPGGREQYF | TGTGCCAGCAGTGCGCCACCCGGGGGCCGCGAGCAGTACTTC
TRBJ1-3 | TRBV6-4 | medium-sized | TRBD1 | 17 | CASSVLAPDRAGNTIYF | TGTGCCAGCAGTGTCCTGGCGCCGGACAGGGCTGGAAACACCATATATTTT
TRBJ1-1 | TRBV7-9 | many | - | 14 | CASSLGPRNTEAFF | TGTGCCAGCAGCCTAGGGCCCCGAAACACTGAAGCTTTCTTT
TRBJ2-3 | TRBV5-2 | - | - | 14 | CAMGPGMNTDTQYF | TGTGCCATGGGCCCCGGGATGAACACAGATACGCAGTATTTT
TRBJ1-6 | TRBV7-8 | many | - | 16 | CASSLRGAVFHSPLHF | TGTGCCAGCAGCTTGAGGGGTGCGGTTTTTCATTCACCCCTCCACTTT
TRBJ2-7 | TRBV7-9 | many | - | 12 | CASSSGKYEQYF | TGTGCCAGCAGCTCAGGGAAGTACGAGCAGTACTTC
TRBJ2-1 | TRBV7-9 | - | TRBD2 | 15 | CASSLAGGPYNEQFF | TGTGCCAGCAGCTTAGCGGGAGGGCCCTACAATGAGCAGTTCTTC
TRBJ2-1 | TRBV7-6 | - | - | 14 | CASSLVNQGNEQFF | TGTGCCAGCAGCCTGGTCAATCAGGGGAATGAGCAGTTCTTC
TRBJ2-5 | TRBV10-3 | many | TRBD2 | 16 | CAIGPRAGGPQETQYF | TGTGCCATCGGCCCTAGAGCGGGGGGCCCCCAAGAGACCCAGTACTTC
TRBJ2-3 | TRBV11-1 | - | TRBD1 | 18 | CASSPGTGGLASTDTQYF | TGTGCCAGCAGCCCCGGGACAGGGGGATTGGCTAGCACAGATACGCAGTATTTT
TRBJ1-1 | TRBV7-9 | many | - | 13 | CASSLGQFVGAFF | TGTGCCAGCAGCCTCGGACAGTTCGTAGGAGCTTTCTTT
TRBJ2-2 | TRBV6-5 | large | - | 15 | CASSVEYRAAGELFF | TGTGCCAGCTCGGTGGAATACAGGGCAGCCGGGGAGCTGTTTTTT
TRBJ2-7 | TRBV6-1 | medium-sized | TRBD1 | 14 | CASSQQGARYEQYF | TGTGCCAGCAGTCAACAGGGGGCGCGCTACGAGCAGTACTTC
TRBJ2-3 | TRBV5-7 | many | TRBD2 | 17 | CASSSGGLAALTDTQYF | TGTGCCAGCAGCTCTGGGGGACTAGCGGCCCTCACAGATACGCAGTATTTT
TRBJ1-2 | TRBV3-1 | many | - | 13 | CASSQGRQSGYTF | TGTGCCAGCAGCCAAGGAAGACAGAGTGGCTACACCTTC
TRBJ1-2 | TRBV10-3 | many | - | 13 | CAISDGQDYGYTF | TGTGCCATCAGTGACGGGCAGGACTATGGCTACACCTTC
TRBJ2-2 | TRBV4-3 | medium-sized | - | 14 | CASSQLPITGELFF | TGCGCCAGCAGCCAGCTACCCATCACCGGGGAGCTGTTTTTT